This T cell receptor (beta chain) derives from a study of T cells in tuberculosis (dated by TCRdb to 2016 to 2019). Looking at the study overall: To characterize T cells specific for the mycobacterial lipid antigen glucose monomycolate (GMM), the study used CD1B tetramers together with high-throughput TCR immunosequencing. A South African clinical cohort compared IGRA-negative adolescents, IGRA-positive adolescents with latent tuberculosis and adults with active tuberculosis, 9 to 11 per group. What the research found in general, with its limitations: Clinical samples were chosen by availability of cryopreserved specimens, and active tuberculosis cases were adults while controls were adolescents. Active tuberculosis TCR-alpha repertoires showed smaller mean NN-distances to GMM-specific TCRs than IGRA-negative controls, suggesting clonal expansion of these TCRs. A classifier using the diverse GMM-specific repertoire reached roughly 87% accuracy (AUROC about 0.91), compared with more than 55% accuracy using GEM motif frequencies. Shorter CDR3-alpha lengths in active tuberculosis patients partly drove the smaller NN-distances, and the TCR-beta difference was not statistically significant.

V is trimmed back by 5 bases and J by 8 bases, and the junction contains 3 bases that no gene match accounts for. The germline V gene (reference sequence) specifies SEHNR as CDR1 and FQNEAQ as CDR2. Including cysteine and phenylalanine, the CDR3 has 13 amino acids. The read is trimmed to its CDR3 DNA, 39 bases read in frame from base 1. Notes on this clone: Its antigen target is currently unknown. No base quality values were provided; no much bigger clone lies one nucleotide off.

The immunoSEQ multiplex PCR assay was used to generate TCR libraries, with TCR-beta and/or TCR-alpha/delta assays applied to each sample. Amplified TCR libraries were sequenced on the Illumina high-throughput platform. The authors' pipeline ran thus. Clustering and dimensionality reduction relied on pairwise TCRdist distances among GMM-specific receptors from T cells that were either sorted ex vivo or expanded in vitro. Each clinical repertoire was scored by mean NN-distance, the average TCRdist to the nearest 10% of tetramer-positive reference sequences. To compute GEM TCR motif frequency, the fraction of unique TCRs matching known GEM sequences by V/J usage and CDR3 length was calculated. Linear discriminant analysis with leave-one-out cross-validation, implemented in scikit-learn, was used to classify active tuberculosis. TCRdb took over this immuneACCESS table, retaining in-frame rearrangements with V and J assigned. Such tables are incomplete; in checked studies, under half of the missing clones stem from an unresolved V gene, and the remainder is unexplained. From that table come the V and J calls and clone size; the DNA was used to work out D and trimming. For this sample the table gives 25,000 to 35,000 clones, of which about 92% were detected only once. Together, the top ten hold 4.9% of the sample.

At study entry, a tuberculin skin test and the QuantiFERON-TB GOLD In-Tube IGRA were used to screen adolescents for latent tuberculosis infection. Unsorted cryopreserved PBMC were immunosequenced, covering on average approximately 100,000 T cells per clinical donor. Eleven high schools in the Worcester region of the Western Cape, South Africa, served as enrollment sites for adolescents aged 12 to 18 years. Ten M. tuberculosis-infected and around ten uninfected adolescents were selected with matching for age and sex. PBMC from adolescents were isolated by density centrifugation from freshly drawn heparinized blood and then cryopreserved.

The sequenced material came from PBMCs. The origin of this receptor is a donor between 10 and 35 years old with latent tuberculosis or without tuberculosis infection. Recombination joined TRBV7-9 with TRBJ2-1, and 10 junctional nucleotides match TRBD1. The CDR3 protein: CASSKGTGDEQFF. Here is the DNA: TGTGCCAGCAGCAAAGGGACAGGGGATGAGCAGTTCTTC.